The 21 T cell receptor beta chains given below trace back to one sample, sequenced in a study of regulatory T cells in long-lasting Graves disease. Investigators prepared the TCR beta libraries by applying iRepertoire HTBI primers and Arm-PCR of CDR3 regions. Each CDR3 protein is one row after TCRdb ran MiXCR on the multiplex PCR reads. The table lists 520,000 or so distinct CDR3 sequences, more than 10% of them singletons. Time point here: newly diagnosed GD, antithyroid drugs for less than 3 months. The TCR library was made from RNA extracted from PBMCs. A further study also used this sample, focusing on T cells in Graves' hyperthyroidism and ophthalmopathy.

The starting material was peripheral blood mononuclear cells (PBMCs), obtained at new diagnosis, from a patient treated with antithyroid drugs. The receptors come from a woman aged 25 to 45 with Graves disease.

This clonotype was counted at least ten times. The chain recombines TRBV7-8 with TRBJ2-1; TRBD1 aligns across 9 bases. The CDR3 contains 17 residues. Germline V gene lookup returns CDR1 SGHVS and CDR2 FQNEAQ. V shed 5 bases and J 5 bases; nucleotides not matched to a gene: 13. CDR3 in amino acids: CASSTDRGLLGHNEQFF. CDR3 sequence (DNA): TGTGCCAGCAGCACGGACAGGGGCCTGCTGGGGCACAATGAGCAGTTCTTC.

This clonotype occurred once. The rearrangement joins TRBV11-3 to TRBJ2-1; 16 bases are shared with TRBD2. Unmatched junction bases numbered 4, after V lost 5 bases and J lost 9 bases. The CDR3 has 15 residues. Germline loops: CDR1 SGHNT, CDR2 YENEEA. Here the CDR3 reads CASSKGLAGGSEQFF. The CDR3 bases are TGTGCCAGCAGCAAGGGACTAGCGGGAGGGTCTGAGCAGTTCTTC.

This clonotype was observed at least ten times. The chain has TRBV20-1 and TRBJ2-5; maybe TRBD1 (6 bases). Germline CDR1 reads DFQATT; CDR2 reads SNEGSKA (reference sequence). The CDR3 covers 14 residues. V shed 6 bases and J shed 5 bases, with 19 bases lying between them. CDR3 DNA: TGCAGTGCCCAAACGATACAGGGTCGGGAGACCCAGTACTTC. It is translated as CSAQTIQGRETQYF.

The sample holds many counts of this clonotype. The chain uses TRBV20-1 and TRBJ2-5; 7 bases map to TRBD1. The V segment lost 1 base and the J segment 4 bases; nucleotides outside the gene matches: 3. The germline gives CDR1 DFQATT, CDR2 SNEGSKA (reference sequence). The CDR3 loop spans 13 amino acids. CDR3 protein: CSARGTGGETQYF. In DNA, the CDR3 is TGCAGTGCTAGAGGGACAGGCGGAGAGACCCAGTACTTC.

CDR3 in amino acids: CSAHDRAEQYF. For the CDR3, the DNA is TGCAGTGCCCACGACAGGGCCGAGCAGTACTTC. The chain links TRBV20-1 to TRBJ2-7, with 7 bases aligning to TRBD1. The CDR3 is made up of 11 amino acids. CDR1 and CDR2 from the germline V gene are DFQATT and SNEGSKA (reference sequence). The trim removed 6 bases at V and 6 bases at J, leaving 5 bases unmatched.

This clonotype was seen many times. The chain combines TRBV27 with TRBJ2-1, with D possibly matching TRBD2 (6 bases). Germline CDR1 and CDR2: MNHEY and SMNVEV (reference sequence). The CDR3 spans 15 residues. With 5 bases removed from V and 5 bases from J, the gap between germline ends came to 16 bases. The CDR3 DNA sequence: TGTGCCAGCAGTCGGGAACTAGCTGGCCACAATGAGCAGTTCTTC. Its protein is CASSRELAGHNEQFF.

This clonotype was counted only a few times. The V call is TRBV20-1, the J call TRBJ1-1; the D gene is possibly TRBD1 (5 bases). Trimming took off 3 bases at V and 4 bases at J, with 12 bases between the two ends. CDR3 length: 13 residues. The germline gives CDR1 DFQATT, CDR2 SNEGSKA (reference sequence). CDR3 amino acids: CSARGDQSTEAFF. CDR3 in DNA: TGCAGTGCTAGGGGGGACCAATCCACTGAAGCTTTCTTT.

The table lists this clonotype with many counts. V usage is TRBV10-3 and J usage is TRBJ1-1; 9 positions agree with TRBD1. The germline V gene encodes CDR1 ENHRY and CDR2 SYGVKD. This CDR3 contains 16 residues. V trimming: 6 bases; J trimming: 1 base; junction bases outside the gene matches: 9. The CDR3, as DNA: TGTGCCATCAGCAGGGGACAGGGAAATCGGAACACTGAAGCTTTCTTT. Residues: CAISRGQGNRNTEAFF.

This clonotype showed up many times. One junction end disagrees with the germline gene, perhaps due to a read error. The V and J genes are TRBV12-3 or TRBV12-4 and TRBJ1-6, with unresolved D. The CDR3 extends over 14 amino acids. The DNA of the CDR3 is TGTGCCAGCAGCTTAGGGCAACATAATTCACCCCTCCACTTT. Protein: CASSLGQHNSPLHF.

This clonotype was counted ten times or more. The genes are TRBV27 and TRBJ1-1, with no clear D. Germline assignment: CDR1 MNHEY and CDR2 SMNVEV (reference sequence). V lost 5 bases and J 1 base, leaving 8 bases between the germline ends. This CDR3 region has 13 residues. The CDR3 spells CASSTARNTEAFF. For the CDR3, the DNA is TGTGCCAGCAGTACAGCAAGGAACACTGAAGCTTTCTTT.

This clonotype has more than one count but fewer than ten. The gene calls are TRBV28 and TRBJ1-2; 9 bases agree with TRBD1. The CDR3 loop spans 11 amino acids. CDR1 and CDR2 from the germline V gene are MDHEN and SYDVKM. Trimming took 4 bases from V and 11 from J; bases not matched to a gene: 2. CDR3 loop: CASSSDRGYTF. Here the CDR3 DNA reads TGTGCCAGCAGTTCGGACAGGGGATACACCTTC.

The DNA of the CDR3 is TGTGCCACCAGTGCCTCCTCGGGGTATAGCAATCAGCCCCAGCATTTT. Protein sequence: CATSASSGYSNQPQHF. The chain is built from TRBV24-1 and TRBJ1-5; D gene uncertain. The V and J ends lost 5 bases and 0 bases respectively, with 13 bases between them. Germline V gene lookup returns CDR1 KGHDR and CDR2 SFDVKD. CDR3 size: 16 residues.

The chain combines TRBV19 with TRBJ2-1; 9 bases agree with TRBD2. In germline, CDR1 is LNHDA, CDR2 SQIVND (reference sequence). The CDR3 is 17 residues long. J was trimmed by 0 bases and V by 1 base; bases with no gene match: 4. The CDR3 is CASSIVSGSHSYNEQFF. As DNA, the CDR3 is TGTGCCAGTAGTATAGTTAGCGGGAGCCACTCCTACAATGAGCAGTTCTTC. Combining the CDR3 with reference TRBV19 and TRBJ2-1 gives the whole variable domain DGGITQSPKYLFRKEGQNVTLSCEQNLNHDAMYWYRQDPGQGLRLIYYSQIVNDFQKGDIAEGYSVSREKKESFPLTVTSAQKNPTAFYLCASSIVSGSHSYNEQFFGPGTRLTVL.

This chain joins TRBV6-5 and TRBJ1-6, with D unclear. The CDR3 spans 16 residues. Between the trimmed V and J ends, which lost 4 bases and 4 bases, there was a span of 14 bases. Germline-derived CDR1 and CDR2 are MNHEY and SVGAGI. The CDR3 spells CASSSPGRGYNSPLHF. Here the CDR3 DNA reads TGTGCCAGCAGTTCCCCGGGCCGCGGGTATAATTCACCCCTCCACTTT.

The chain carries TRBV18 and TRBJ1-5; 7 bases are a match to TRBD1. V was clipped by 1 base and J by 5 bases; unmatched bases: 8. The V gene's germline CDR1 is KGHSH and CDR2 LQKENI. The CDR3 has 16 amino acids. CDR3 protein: CASSPLPTGSDQPQHF. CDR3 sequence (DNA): TGTGCCAGCTCACCACTCCCGACAGGGAGCGATCAGCCCCAGCATTTT.

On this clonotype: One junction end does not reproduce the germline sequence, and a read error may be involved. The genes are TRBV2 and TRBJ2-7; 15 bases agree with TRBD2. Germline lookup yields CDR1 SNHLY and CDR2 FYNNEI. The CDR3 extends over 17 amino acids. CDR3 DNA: TGCGCCAGCAGCCTTGCCCAGCTGGGACTAGCGGGAGGAGGGCAGTACTTC. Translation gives CASSLAQLGLAGGGQYF. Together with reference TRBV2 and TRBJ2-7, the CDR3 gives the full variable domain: EPEVTQTPSHQVTQMGQEVILRCVPISNHLYFYWYRQILGQKVEFLVSFYNNEISEKSEIFDDQFSVERPDGSNFTLKIRSTKLEDSAMYFCASSLAQLGLAGGGQYFGPGTRLTVT.

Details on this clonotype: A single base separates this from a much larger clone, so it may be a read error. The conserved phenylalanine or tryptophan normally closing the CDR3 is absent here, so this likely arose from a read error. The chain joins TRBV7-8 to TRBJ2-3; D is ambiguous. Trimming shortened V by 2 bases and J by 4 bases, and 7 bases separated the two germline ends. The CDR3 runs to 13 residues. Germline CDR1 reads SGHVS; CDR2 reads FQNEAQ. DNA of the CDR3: TGTGCCAGCAGCTTAAGCACCCCAGATACGCAGTATTTG. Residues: CASSLSTPDTQYL.

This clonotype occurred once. CDR3 in amino acids: CASSLTLSSQTQYF. CDR3 nucleotides: TGCGCCAGCAGCTTGACCTTGAGTTCTCAGACCCAGTACTTC. The chain is built from TRBV5-1 and TRBJ2-5, with no clear D. Between the trimmed V and J ends, which lost 1 base and 6 bases, there was a span of 13 bases. The germline V gene encodes CDR1 SGHRS and CDR2 YFSETQ. The CDR3 is made up of 14 amino acids.

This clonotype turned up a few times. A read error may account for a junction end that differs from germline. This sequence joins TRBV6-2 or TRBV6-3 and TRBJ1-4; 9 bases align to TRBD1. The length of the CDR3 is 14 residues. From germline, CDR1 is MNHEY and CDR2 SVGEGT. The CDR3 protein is CASSGTGPNEKLFF. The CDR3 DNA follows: TGTGCCAGCAGTGGGACAGGGCCTAACGAAAAACTGTTTTTT.

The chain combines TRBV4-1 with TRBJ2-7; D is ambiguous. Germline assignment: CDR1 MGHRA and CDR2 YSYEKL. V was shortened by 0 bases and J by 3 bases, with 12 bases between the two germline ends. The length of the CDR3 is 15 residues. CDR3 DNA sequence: TGCGCCAGCAGCCAAGATTTTCCGGCTTACTACGAGCAGTACTTC. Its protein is CASSQDFPAYYEQYF.

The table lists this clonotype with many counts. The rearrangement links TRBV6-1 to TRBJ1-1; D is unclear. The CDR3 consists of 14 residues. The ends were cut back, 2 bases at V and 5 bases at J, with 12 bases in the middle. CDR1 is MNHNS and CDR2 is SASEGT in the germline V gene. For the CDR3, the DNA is TGTGCCAGCAGTGAACCTATGAGTCCAACTGAAGCTTTCTTT. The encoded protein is CASSEPMSPTEAFF.